This TCR beta chain was obtained from a study of regulatory and conventional T cells in RAG deficiency (dated by TCRdb to 2017 to 2019). A note on the overall study: High-throughput TCR beta sequencing was used to compare the repertoire diversity and composition of Treg, conventional CD4+ and CD8+ T cells between RAG-deficient patients and healthy controls.

This clone was recorded once. Its antigen remains undetermined. No base quality information exists; no much larger clone differs at one position. Repertoire analyses used several healthy control donors as the comparison group. Before genomic DNA extraction, CD8+ T cells lacking CD4 were purified from blood. Libraries were made using the immunoSEQ multiplex PCR assay. Rearranged TCR beta chain products were amplified from the genomic DNA of sorted T-cell subsets and were then sequenced. As for the authors' bioinformatics: Shannon entropy and Simpson indices were used to measure the diversity of productive TCR beta rearrangements in each repertoire. Clonal expansion was assessed by the summed frequency of the 100 most abundant productive TCR beta clonotypes among total reads. A self-reactivity index based on amino acid usage at CDR3beta positions 6 and 7 was applied to the TRB repertoires. Two-way ANOVA was used for repertoire analyses, and Student t or Mann-Whitney tests were used for flow cytometric analyses. Not all clones reach the TCRdb copy of this immuneACCESS table, which keeps in-frame sequences only. Checked studies attribute under half of the gap to unresolved V genes and leave the rest unexplained. Clone size and the V and J calls come from that table; the DNA yielded D and trimming. Across this sample there are around 33,000 clones, with about 90% seen only once. The ten largest account for approximately 5.1% of the sample.

The trim is 5 bases for V and 2 bases for J, with a gap of 10 bases between the germline ends. CDR1 and CDR2 are read off the germline V gene as MNHNS and SASEGT. Inclusive of the bounding cysteine and phenylalanine, the CDR3 is 13 residues long. The DNA shown is the 39-base CDR3, in frame from base 1. What the authors observed across the whole study: Some T-cell subset analyses were not done for some subjects. In Omenn syndrome and CID/AS patients compared with controls, around 100-fold fewer unique TCR beta sequences were detected from Treg cells, versus around 10-fold fewer for other subsets. Rather than being bona fide Treg cells, the sorted CD25-high CD127-low cells in Omenn syndrome patients may represent peripherally activated cells. All patient T-cell subsets had shorter CDR3 lengths; Omenn syndrome patients showed >85% Treg-Tconv repertoire overlap at nucleotide and amino acid level. Compared with control T-cell subpopulations, the RAG-deficient patients had markedly lower Shannon entropy and higher Simpson indices.

The sample was also reused in another study, on regulatory T cells. According to the second study: The multiplex PCR relied on 52 forward TRBV primers and 13 reverse TRBJ primers, and amplification bias was corrected through assay-based and computational methods. In patients, repertoires had restricted unique TRB V-J pairs and skewed V and J gene usage, with regulatory T cells showing the most marked changes. T-cell receptor beta repertoires of sorted regulatory, conventional CD4+ and CD8+ T cells were compared between CD3G-deficient patients and healthy controls. Ficoll density separation was used to isolate peripheral blood mononuclear cells. A FACSAria cell sorter was used to isolate CD3+ CD8+ CD4- T cells. Within the immunoSEQ assay, multiplex PCR amplified rearranged TRB loci from genomic DNA. An Illumina HiSeq platform was used to sequence the TRB amplicons. Custom algorithms error-filtered the raw sequences and aligned the raw sequences to reference gene sequences, after which the immunoSEQ online tools were used for analysis. The frequencies of productive and nonproductive TRB rearrangements were evaluated among unique sequences as well as among total sequences. Groups were compared by t tests, Mann-Whitney tests or two-way ANOVA performed in Prism software.

The chain links TRBV6-1 with TRBJ2-7; the D region possibly corresponds to TRBD2 (6 bases align). Sequenced input: CD8+ T cells sorted from blood. The clonotype comes from a human donor in good health. The bases read TGTGCCAGCAGTATTAGCGGCCCCTACGAGCAGTACTTC. This codes for CASSISGPYEQYF.